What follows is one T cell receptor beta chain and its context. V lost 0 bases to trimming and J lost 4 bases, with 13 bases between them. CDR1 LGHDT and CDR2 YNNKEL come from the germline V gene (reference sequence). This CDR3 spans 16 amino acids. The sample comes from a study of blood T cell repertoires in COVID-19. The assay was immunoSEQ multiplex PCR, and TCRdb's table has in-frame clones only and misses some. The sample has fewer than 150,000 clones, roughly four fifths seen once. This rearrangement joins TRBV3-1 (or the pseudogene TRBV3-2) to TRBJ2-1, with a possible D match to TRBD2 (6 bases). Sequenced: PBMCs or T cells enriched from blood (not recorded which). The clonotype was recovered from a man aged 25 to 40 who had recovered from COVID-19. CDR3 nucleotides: TGTGCCAGCAGCCAAGATACGGGGGAACCATACAATGAGCAGTTCTTC. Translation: CASSQDTGEPYNEQFF.